This T cell receptor (beta chain) stems from a study of T-cell memory formation after mild COVID-19 (dated by TCRdb to the early 2020s). In the study overall: Most TCR sequence clusters were specific to one of the two donors. In a couple of donors, T-cell clones that expanded and contracted after mild COVID-19 were followed by sequencing TCRalpha and TCRbeta repertoires longitudinally. The cohort was made up of two young adult volunteers, one female and one male, who were previously healthy. Broader findings and caveats from the paper: Balanced CD4/CD8 phenotypes were observed for clones contracting from day 15 to 85, whereas a bias towards CD4+ was observed for a second wave of clones expanding from day 15 to 37. Contracting CD4+ clones were located mainly in the CM and EM memory subsets, whereas CD8+ clones were found to be enriched in EMRA. Only a couple of mild cases were covered in the study, and larger cohorts including severe cases with pre-infection samples were considered necessary. The detection of some responding clones in pre-infection memory suggests that pre-existing cross-reactive memory T cells joined the SARS-CoV-2 response. Whether the second-wave clones peaking on day 37 were SARS-CoV-2 specific was not confirmed.

TCRdb names Illumina NovaSeq 6000 as the instrument used. TCRalpha and TCRbeta cDNA libraries were constructed by 5'RACE with constant-segment primers, with sample barcodes and unique molecular identifiers being introduced. Trizol reagent was used to extract RNA from every sample. Library amplification was performed in two PCR steps, and a second sample barcode and Illumina TruSeq adapters were introduced in the second step. Libraries were sequenced on an Illumina NovaSeq with 2 x 150 bp paired-end reads. For the original study's pipeline: Demultiplexing of reads and collapsing into UMI-guided consensus sequences were performed with migec v1.2.7. Using mixcr v2.1.11, UMI consensuses were aligned to TRA and TRB V and J templates and then assembled into clonotypes. Expanded or contracted clonotypes were those called significant by both edgeR and NoisET, with noise models trained on biological replicates. For edgeR calls, the thresholds were a false discovery rate-adjusted p below 0.01 and a log2 fold-change of 1. As an exploratory analysis of dynamics, max-normalized trajectories of the 1000 most abundant clonotypes were examined by PCA with hierarchical clustering. Separately sequenced CD4+ and CD8+ repertoires were used to assign a CD4 or CD8 phenotype to each responding clone. TCRdb reprocessing: public reads trimmed at Q25 with fastp, clones called with MiXCR, in-frame beta chains kept. Rows are combined by CDR3 protein, so each entry shows the most common genes and DNA. The V and J calls follow TCRdb's processing rather than the paper's. Here the sample has about 470,000 distinct CDR3 sequences; roughly 25% occur a single time. Jointly, the top ten make up roughly an eighth of the sample.

CDR1 and CDR2 are drawn from the germline V gene: SGHRS, YFSETQ. Relative to germline, V is missing 0 bases and J is missing 6 bases, with 5 bases of the junction outside any gene match. Taken from cysteine to phenylalanine, the CDR3 has 14 residues. The only DNA kept is the CDR3, 42 bases in frame from the first base. Worth noting for this clonotype: This receptor's antigen is unknown. No per-base quality is available; no much larger clone lies one base away.

Ficoll-Paque density gradient centrifugation was the method used to isolate PBMCs. The sequence links TRBV5-1 to TRBJ2-7; TRBD2 aligns with 8 central bases. The sample was PBMCs or a T cell subset sorted from them (not recorded which). The TCR originated in an adult woman who had mild COVID-19 (a few samples of this study predate the infection). The sample titles of this study are shuffled in the database, so cell type and time point are left out; the donor was told from shared clones. The CDR3 amino acid sequence is: CASSLGGRYAEQYF. The DNA reads TGCGCCAGCAGCTTGGGCGGGAGGTATGCCGAGCAGTACTTC.